This T cell receptor delta chain appears in the sequencing data of a study of Vδ1+ human thymocytes. Broader study findings: In the thymus, TRG and TRD repertoires looked highly polyclonal with Gaussian CDR3 lengths. Unexpected Vdelta2 sequences could cause misinterpretation of bulk repertoire data.

Alphabeta T cells were depleted, then CD3+ Vdelta1+ Vdelta2- thymocytes were FACS-sorted. This clone was seen a few times. The antigen is not known. This CDR3 has 22 residues. Germline values: CDR1 TSWWSYY, CDR2 QGS. Losses at the gene ends were 4 bases for V and 0 bases for J; bases not matched to a gene: 26. RNA was extracted from the cells and then reverse transcribed. Multiplex PCR used pooled V-gene forward primers and a constant-region reverse primer to amplify CDR3s. TCRdb processed the multiplex PCR reads again with the CATT caller. Here the sample spans 21,000 or so delta-chain clones, roughly 8% being singletons.

Sequences were obtained from Vdelta1+ gamma-delta thymocytes from the thymus. Subset described: FACS-sorted CD3+ TCRalphabeta- TCRVdelta1+ TCRVdelta2- thymocytes. The sequence derives from a child less than two years old who had congenital heart surgery. This chain uses TRDV1 with TRDJ1, with 7 bases fitting TRDD2. CDR3 in DNA: TGTGCTCTTGGGGCCCGGTTTCCTACCTACGGTGTACGGATGTTGGACACCGATAAACTCATCTTT. Protein product: CALGARFPTYGVRMLDTDKLIF.